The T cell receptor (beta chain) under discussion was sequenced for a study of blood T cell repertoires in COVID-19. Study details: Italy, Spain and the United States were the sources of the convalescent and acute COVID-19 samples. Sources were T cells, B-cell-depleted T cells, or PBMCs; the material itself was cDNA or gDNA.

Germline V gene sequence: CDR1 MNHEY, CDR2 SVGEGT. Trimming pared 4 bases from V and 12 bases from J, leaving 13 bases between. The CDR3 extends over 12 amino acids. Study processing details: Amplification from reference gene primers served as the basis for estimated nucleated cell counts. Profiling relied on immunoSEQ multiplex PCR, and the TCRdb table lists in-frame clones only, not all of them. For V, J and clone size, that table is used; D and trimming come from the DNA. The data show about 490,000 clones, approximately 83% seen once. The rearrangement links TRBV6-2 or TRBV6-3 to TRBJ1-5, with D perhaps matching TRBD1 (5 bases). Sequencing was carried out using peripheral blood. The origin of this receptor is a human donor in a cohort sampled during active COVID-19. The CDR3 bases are TGTGCCAGCAGTTTAACCAGGGCAGTCCAGCATTTT. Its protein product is CASSLTRAVQHF.